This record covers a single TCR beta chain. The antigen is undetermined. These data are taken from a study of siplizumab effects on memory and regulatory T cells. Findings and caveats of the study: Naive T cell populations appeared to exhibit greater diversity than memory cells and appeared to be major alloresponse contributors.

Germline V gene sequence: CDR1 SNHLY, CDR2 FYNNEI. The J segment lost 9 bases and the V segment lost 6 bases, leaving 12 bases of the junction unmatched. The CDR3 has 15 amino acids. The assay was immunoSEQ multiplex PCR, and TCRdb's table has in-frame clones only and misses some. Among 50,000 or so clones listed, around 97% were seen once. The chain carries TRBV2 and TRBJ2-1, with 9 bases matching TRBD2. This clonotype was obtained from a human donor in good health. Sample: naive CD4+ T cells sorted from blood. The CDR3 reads CASRLSGSLGAEQFF. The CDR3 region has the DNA TGTGCCAGCAGGCTTAGCGGGAGCTTGGGAGCTGAGCAGTTCTTC.